This entry concerns a single TCR beta chain. What it recognizes is unknown. The CDR3 is 15 residues long. Per germline, CDR1 GTSNPN and CDR2 SVGIG (reference sequence). The ends were cut back, 8 bases at V and 6 bases at J, with 22 bases in the middle. Sequencing used immunoSEQ multiplex PCR; TCRdb keeps in-frame clones, though not all of them. Counted here are around 99,000 clones, more than 80% occurring once; the ten biggest clones make up roughly 7%. This specimen comes from a study of T cell responses to AZD1222 COVID-19 vaccine. Overall study: Second-dose intervals of approximately 4 or approximately 12 weeks were pooled. Points from the study as a whole: Donors were largely white British and mainly female; clonal diversity was possibly underestimated. Only after the peak T cell response were repertoires sampled. Unmutated variant regions are reportedly the target of nearly half of TCRs that are spike-specific.

The receptor comes from an adult in good health. Sequenced here: peripheral blood, sampled on day 0 of AZD1222 vaccination. This rearrangement joins TRBV30 to TRBJ2-2, with D perhaps matching TRBD1 or TRBD2 (7 bases each). Here the CDR3 reads CAGITQGGLAGELFF. CDR3 bases: TGTGCCGGTATAACGCAGGGGGGGTTAGCCGGGGAGCTGTTTTTT. The full variable domain, in which reference TRBV30 and TRBJ2-2 provide the parts outside the CDR3, is SQTIHQWPATLVQPVGSPLSLECTVEGTSNPNLYWYRQAAGRGLQLLFYSVGIGQISSEVPQNLSASRPQDRQFILSSKKLLLSDSGFYLCAGITQGGLAGELFFGEGSRLTVL.